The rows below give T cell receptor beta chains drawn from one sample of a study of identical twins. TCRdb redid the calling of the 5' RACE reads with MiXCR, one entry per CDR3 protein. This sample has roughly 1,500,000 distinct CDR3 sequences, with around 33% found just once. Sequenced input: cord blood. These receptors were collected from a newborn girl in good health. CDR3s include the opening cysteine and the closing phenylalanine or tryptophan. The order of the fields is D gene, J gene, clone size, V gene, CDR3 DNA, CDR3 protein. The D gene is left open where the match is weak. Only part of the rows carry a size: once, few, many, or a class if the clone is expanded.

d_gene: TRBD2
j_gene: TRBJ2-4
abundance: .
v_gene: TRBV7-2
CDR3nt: TGTGCCAGCAGCTTCATTGGACTAGCGGTGATTAACATTCAGTACTTC
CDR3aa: CASSFIGLAVINIQYF

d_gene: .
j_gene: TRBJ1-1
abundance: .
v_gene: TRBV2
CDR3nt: TGTGCCAGCACCCCAAGGACGGTTTACACTGAAGCTTTCTTT
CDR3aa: CASTPRTVYTEAFF

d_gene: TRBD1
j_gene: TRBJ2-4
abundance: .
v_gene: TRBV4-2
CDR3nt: TGTGCCAGCAGCCAACTAGGGACAGGGCTGGAGCAGTACTTC
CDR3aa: CASSQLGTGLEQYF

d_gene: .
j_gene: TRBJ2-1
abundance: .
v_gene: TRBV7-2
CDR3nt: TGTGCCAGCAGCTTATGGGGCGGGGGCTACAGTGAGCAGTTCTTC
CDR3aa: CASSLWGGGYSEQFF

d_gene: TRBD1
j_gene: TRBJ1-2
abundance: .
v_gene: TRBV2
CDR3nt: TGTGCCAGCAGGATCGGGACAGGGGGCGGCTATGGCTACACCTTC
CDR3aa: CASRIGTGGGYGYTF

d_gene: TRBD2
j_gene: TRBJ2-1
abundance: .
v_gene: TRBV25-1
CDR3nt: TGTGCCAGCAGTGAATATGGGCGGCCTAGCGGGGGCCACTACAATGAGCAGTTCTTC
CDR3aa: CASSEYGRPSGGHYNEQFF

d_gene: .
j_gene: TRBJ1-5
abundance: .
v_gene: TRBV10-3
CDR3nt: TGTGCCACCCGACAGGTATGGCAGCCCCAGCATTTT
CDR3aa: CATRQVWQPQHF

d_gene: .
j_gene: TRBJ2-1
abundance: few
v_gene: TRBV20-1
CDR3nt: TGCAGTGCTAGGGGGGCCCCCTTCTACAATGAGCAGTTCTTC
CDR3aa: CSARGAPFYNEQFF

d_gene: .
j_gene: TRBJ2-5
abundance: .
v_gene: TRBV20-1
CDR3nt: TGCAGTGCAGCCCTAGCGCACCAAGAGACCCAGTACTTC
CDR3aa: CSAALAHQETQYF

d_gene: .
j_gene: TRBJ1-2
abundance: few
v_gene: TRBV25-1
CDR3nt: TGTGCCAGCAGTGAATCTCCGGTGGGGGGCTACACCTTC
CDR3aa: CASSESPVGGYTF

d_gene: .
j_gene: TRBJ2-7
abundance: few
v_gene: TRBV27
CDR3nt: TGTGCCAGCAGTTTGGATCGTGAGGTTTACGAGCAGTACTTC
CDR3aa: CASSLDREVYEQYF

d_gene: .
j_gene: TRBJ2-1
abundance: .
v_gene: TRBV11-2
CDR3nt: TGTGCCAGCAGCCCCTGGACCTACAATGAGCAGTTCTTC
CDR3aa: CASSPWTYNEQFF

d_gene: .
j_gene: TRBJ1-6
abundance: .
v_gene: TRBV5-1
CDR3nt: TGCGCCAGCGCCGAACAGGGCGTGGATTCACCCCTCCACTTT
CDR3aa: CASAEQGVDSPLHF

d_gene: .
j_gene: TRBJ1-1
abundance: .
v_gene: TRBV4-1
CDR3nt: TGCGCCAGCAGCCAATACGGGGGGATGAACACTGAAGCTTTCTTT
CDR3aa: CASSQYGGMNTEAFF

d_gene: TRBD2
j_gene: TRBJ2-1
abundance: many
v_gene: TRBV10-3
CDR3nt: TGTGCCATCAGTGACCTGGCGGGAGTAAACAATGAGCAGTTCTTC
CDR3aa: CAISDLAGVNNEQFF

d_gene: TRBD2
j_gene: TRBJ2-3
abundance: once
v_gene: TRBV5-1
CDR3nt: TGCGCCAGCAGCTCGCTGGGGAGGGGCAGGGCAGATACGCAGTATTTT
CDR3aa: CASSSLGRGRADTQYF

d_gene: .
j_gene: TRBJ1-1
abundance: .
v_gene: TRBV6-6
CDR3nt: TGTGCCAGCACTCAACTTAAAATGAACACTGAAGCTTTCTTT
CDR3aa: CASTQLKMNTEAFF

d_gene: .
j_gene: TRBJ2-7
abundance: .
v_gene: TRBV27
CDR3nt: TGTGCCAGCAGTTCCGTGAGGGGGTTAGCCTACGAGCAGTACTTC
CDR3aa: CASSSVRGLAYEQYF

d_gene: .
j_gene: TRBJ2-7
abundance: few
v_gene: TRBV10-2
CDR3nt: TGCGCCAGCAAGGCTGCGGTATCCTCGATCTACGAGCAGTACTTC
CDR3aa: CASKAAVSSIYEQYF

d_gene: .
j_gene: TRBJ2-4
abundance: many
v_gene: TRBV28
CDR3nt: TGTGCCAGCACCTTGGGTAGCGGGTACTTC
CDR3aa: CASTLGSGYF

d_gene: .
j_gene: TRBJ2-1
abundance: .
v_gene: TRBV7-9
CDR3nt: TGTGCCAGCAGCTTAGCCACCCGTGAGCAGTTCTTC
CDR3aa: CASSLATREQFF